This T cell receptor (beta chain) was documented in a study of shared clonotypes between healthy human individuals. Overall study results and limits: Rarefaction showed sorted-subset sequencing was incomplete despite large depth.

Concerning this clone: Its antigen is not identified.

Assay used: immunoSEQ multiplex PCR; TCRdb lists only in-frame clones, some missing. Counted here are approximately 640,000 clones, roughly 91% occurring once; the ten biggest clones make up 30% to 40%. Germline assignment: CDR1 MNHEY and CDR2 SMNVEV (reference sequence). The length of the CDR3 is 15 residues. With 5 bases removed from V and 2 bases from J, the gap between germline ends came to 15 bases. The origin of this receptor is a man between 18 and 35 years old in good health. Some clones in this sample may be carry-over from other donors' samples. Sequencing used memory CD8+ T cells from PBMCs. Subset given: CD45RO+ cells pooled with CCR7-negative TemRA cells. The V and J genes are TRBV27 and TRBJ1-2; weak D call: TRBD1 (5 bases). The DNA of the CDR3 is TGTGCCAGCAGTCCCAGGGCAGGAGGCAACTATGGCTACACCTTC. Its translation: CASSPRAGGNYGYTF.